Listed below are T cell receptor beta chains from one sample, sequenced in a study of cytomegalovirus exposure and HLA in healthy donors. Method: immunoSEQ multiplex PCR; TCRdb's copy keeps in-frame clones and lacks some. Among about 140,000 clones listed, around 85% were seen once. The source material was PBMCs. The receptors come from a young man in good health and CMV-seronegative. Both conserved end residues are part of each CDR3. The D gene is left open where the match is weak. A row's size may be missing; if present it is once, few, many or a size class.

>many|TRBV6-6|TRBD1|TRBJ1-1
TGTGCCAGCAGTTACGGGACAGGCACTGAAGCTTTCTTT
CASSYGTGTEAFF
>once|TRBV15|.|TRBJ2-7
TGTGCCACCAGCAGGGGGGCGGAACGAGTCCACGAGCAGTACTTC
CATSRGAERVHEQYF
>.|TRBV4-1|.|TRBJ1-5
TGCGCCAGCAGCCAGGGGGCCAGACATAGCAATCAGCCCCAGCATTTT
CASSQGARHSNQPQHF
>.|TRBV19|TRBD2|TRBJ2-3
TGTGCCAGTAGTACTAGCGGGACGGCCCCAGATACGCAGTATTTT
CASSTSGTAPDTQYF
>.|TRBV28|TRBD2|TRBJ2-2
TGTGCCAGCAGCCTAGAACTAGCGGCAATGATAAACACCGGGGAGCTGTTTTTT
CASSLELAAMINTGELFF
>.|TRBV11-1|.|TRBJ1-2
TGTGCCAGCAGCTGGGGACTGGGGGTTAACTATGGCTACACCTTC
CASSWGLGVNYGYTF
>.|TRBV7-9|.|TRBJ1-5
TGTGCCAGCAGCTTAGAGACAGAGAGGCAGCCCCAGCATTTT
CASSLETERQPQHF
>.|TRBV29-1|.|TRBJ2-1
TGCAGCGCGGGGAGCTACAATGAGCAGTTCTTC
CSAGSYNEQFF
>once|TRBV6-1|TRBD1|TRBJ2-7
TGTGCCAGCAGTGAAGTGTCCGGACAGGGCCCTGGCGAGCAGTACTTC
CASSEVSGQGPGEQYF
>.|TRBV27|TRBD2|TRBJ2-7
TGTGCCAGCAGTTTCGTAGCGGGAGGCGCCTACGAGCAGTACTTC
CASSFVAGGAYEQYF
>.|TRBV6-1|.|TRBJ2-1
TGTGCCGGTCAGACCACTTGGAGTGACAATGAGCAGTTCTTC
CAGQTTWSDNEQFF
>.|TRBV6-1|.|TRBJ1-5
TGTGCCAGCGCGGAACAGGGAGATCAGCCCCAGCATTTT
CASAEQGDQPQHF
>.|TRBV7-6|TRBD1|TRBJ1-6
TGTGCCAGCAGCTTAGGTTCCGGGACAGGTGTAGGGGGTGATTCACCCCTCCACTTT
CASSLGSGTGVGGDSPLHF
>.|TRBV5-1|.|TRBJ1-1
TGCGCCAGCAGCACCGCTCCCGGGACTGGGTCTGAAGCTTTCTTT
CASSTAPGTGSEAFF
>once|TRBV18|.|TRBJ2-5
TGTGCCAGCTCCCGCCTAGGATTTCAAGAGACCCAGTACTTC
CASSRLGFQETQYF
>.|TRBV2|TRBD1|TRBJ1-2
TGTGCCAGCAGCCAACGAACAGGGGCCGATGGCTACACCTTC
CASSQRTGADGYTF
>.|TRBV5-1|TRBD1|TRBJ2-7
TGCGCCAGCAGCTTGGGTCCGGACAGGATCTACGAGCAGTACTTC
CASSLGPDRIYEQYF
>.|TRBV27|.|TRBJ2-7
TGTGCCAGCAGTCCCTTGAGAGCGCGCTCCTACGAGCAGTACTTC
CASSPLRARSYEQYF
>.|TRBV11-2|TRBD2|TRBJ2-5
TGTGCCAGCAGCCCACTCGGGGTAGCGGGAGTGGGAGAGACCCAGTACTTC
CASSPLGVAGVGETQYF
>.|TRBV28|.|TRBJ2-7
TGTGCCAGCGCATCTCTGGGAGCCTCCTACGAGCAGTACTTC
CASASLGASYEQYF
>many|TRBV5-1|.|TRBJ1-2
TGCGCCAGCAGCGTATACGGACAGCTTACTAACTATGGCTACACCTTC
CASSVYGQLTNYGYTF
>.|TRBV7-8|TRBD2|TRBJ2-3
TGTGCCAGCAGCCTTAGCGGGGGGGCTTTTGGATCAGATACGCAGTATTTT
CASSLSGGAFGSDTQYF
>.|TRBV6-1|TRBD1|TRBJ2-7
TGTGCCAGCAGTGGACCGGGACAGGACGTCTACGAGCAGTACTTC
CASSGPGQDVYEQYF
>.|TRBV27|TRBD2|TRBJ2-5
TGTGCCAGCAGTTTAAAGGCTCCGGGCGGGAGAGGGCGAGAGACCCAGTACTTC
CASSLKAPGGRGRETQYF
>once|TRBV6-1|.|TRBJ2-5
TGTGCCAGTACCCGGACTCCCTGGGAGACCCAGTACTTC
CASTRTPWETQYF
>.|TRBV19|.|TRBJ2-7
TGTGCCAGTACCTCAGACAGTTCTAGGTCCTACGAGCAGTACTTC
CASTSDSSRSYEQYF
>.|TRBV27|TRBD2|TRBJ2-1
TGTGCCAGCAGTTCCCTTGGGACTAGCGGGGGGAGACCCGACAATGAGCAGTTCTTC
CASSSLGTSGGRPDNEQFF
>.|TRBV4-1|TRBD2|TRBJ2-7
TGCGCCAGCAGCCAAGGGGGCGGGGGGTCCTCCTACGAGCAGTACTTC
CASSQGGGGSSYEQYF
>.|TRBV4-1|.|TRBJ2-7
TGCGCCAGCAGCCAAGTATCCGGGTTCGAGCAGTACTTC
CASSQVSGFEQYF
>.|TRBV10-3|TRBD2|TRBJ2-1
TGTGCCTCAGCGGGGTCATTTATCATCGATGAGCAGTTCTTC
CASAGSFIIDEQFF
>.|TRBV28|TRBD1|TRBJ2-2
TGTGCCAGCAGTCAGGACAGGGGAGCCGGGGAGCTGTTTTTT
CASSQDRGAGELFF
>.|TRBV5-3|TRBD2|TRBJ2-7
TGTGCCAGAAGGGGGTTAGCGGGAGTTACTTCTTCTTACGAGCAGTACTTC
CARRGLAGVTSSYEQYF
>once|TRBV5-5|.|TRBJ1-5
TGTGCCAGCAGCCTCTCTAACAGGGTTGGTCAGCCCCAGCATTTT
CASSLSNRVGQPQHF
>.|TRBV18|.|TRBJ2-1
TGTGCCAGCTCCCCCCCAGGGCTCAATGAGCAGTTCTTC
CASSPPGLNEQFF
>.|TRBV10-3|.|TRBJ1-1
TGTGCCATCAGTGCCAAGACAGTCCTGAACACTGAAGCTTTCTTT
CAISAKTVLNTEAFF
>.|TRBV29-1|.|TRBJ1-4
TGCAGCGCGGGGGGCAGTGGTAATGAAAAACTGTTTTTT
CSAGGSGNEKLFF
>once|TRBV9|.|TRBJ1-1
TGTGCCAGCAGCGGAGCCTCAGGGGCCCAGAACACTGAAGCTTTCTTT
CASSGASGAQNTEAFF
>.|TRBV4-1|TRBD2|TRBJ2-1
TGCGCCAGCAGCCAACCGACTAGCGGGCACTACAATGAGCAGTTCTTC
CASSQPTSGHYNEQFF
>.|TRBV7-9|TRBD1|TRBJ1-1
TGTGCCAGCAGTACCGGGACAGGGAAGAGTGAAGCTTTCTTT
CASSTGTGKSEAFF
>.|TRBV10-3|.|TRBJ1-1
TGTGCCACCGATAACTCTGGCACTGAAGCTTTCTTT
CATDNSGTEAFF
>.|TRBV4-3|TRBD2|TRBJ2-1
TGCGCCAGCAGCCAATACGGGACTAGCGGGCCCTACAATGAGCAGTTCTTC
CASSQYGTSGPYNEQFF
>.|TRBV10-3|.|TRBJ2-1
TGTGCCATCAGACTAGCCCACCGGCATGAGCAGTTCTTC
CAIRLAHRHEQFF
>.|TRBV4-1|TRBD2|TRBJ2-7
TGCGCCAGCAGCCAAGATGGGGGGGGTAGCGGGGACTACGAGCAGTACTTC
CASSQDGGGSGDYEQYF
>.|TRBV7-8|TRBD1|TRBJ2-7
TGTGCCAGCAGCCCCTTCGCCGGACAGGGATACGAGCAGTACTTC
CASSPFAGQGYEQYF
>few|TRBV9|TRBD2|TRBJ2-2
TGTGCCAGCAGCGTAGTTGGCGGGGGGAACACCGGGGAGCTGTTTTTT
CASSVVGGGNTGELFF
>few|TRBV6-6|TRBD1|TRBJ2-4
TGTGCCAGCAGTCCCGACAGGGGATTAGCCAAAAACATTCAGTACTTC
CASSPDRGLAKNIQYF
>.|TRBV19|TRBD2|TRBJ2-6
TGTGCCAGTAGTAGCTCCAAGACTAGCGGGGGGGCTGGGGCCAACGTCCTGACTTTC
CASSSSKTSGGAGANVLTF